This entry describes one TCR beta chain. The antigen is unknown. The entry originates in a study of cytomegalovirus exposure and HLA in healthy donors. Study-wide findings and caveats: It was reportedly the case that the classifier diagnosed cytomegalovirus status with high specificity and sensitivity. What a later analysis reportedly showed was that an Asian-associated ancestry cluster had fewer N-insertions than the approximately 700-donor mean.

The PCR was carried out with 60 Vbeta primers and 13 Jbeta primers. The data were produced by immunoSEQ multiplex PCR, yet TCRdb's version contains in-frame clones alone and is incomplete. The data hold 180,000 or so clones, with roughly 79% observed a single time. Sequenced: PBMCs. The sequence was collected from a woman in her 30s in good health and CMV-seropositive.

The CDR3 sequence: CASSQISGTSGGDEQFF. CDR3 nucleotide sequence: TGCGCCAGCAGCCAAATTTCCGGGACTAGCGGGGGCGATGAGCAGTTCTTC. V usage is TRBV4-1 and J usage is TRBJ2-1, with TRBD2 matching over 14 bases. Germline CDR1 and CDR2: MGHRA and YSYEKL. V trimming: 2 bases; J trimming: 8 bases; junction bases outside the gene matches: 8. This CDR3 is built from 17 residues.